This paragraph reports one TCR beta chain. Its antigen is not known. The entry originates in a study of T cell responses to AZD1222 COVID-19 vaccine. Here immunoSEQ multiplex PCR was the method, and the copy in TCRdb shows in-frame clones only, minus some. The sample shows some 140,000 clones, nearly 90% of them seen only once. Germline CDR1 LNHDA, CDR2 SQIVND (reference sequence). Trimming cost V 4 bases and J 7 bases, with 13 bases left between them. This CDR3 is 13 amino acids long. Overall study results and limits: At study baseline, merely roughly 6 AZD1222 recipients were seropositive. Spike was spanned by vaccine-associated CD4 TCRs, which were dominant at 160-218 and 743-854.

The sequenced sample was peripheral blood, obtained 28 days after the second AZD1222 dose. This clonotype originated in an adult who received the AZD1222 COVID-19 vaccine. The chain combines TRBV19 with TRBJ1-2; no clear D. DNA for the CDR3: TGTGCCAGTAGTACCACCGGAACCGGTGGCTACACCTTC. This encodes CASSTTGTGGYTF.